Listed below are T cell receptor beta chains from one sample, sequenced in a study of blood T cell repertoires in COVID-19. Using immunoSEQ multiplex PCR, the repertoire was profiled, and TCRdb retains in-frame clones only, with some absent. This table has 300,000 to 400,000 clones, around 88% appearing once. Sequenced sample: peripheral blood. The source of these receptors is a woman aged 25 to 45 with COVID-19, enrolled during active disease. The CDR3 runs from the conserved cysteine through the conserved F or W. Fields, in order: J gene, D gene, clone size, V gene, CDR3 protein, CDR3 DNA. D genes are given only for firm matches. Size values are once, few and many counts, or a class for expanded clones, and some rows have none.

>TRBJ2-7|TRBD2|-|TRBV7-9
CASSFSGGSSYEQYF
TGTGCCAGCAGCTTTAGCGGGGGGAGCTCCTACGAGCAGTACTTC
>TRBJ1-6|-|-|TRBV2
CASTESSNSPLHF
TGTGCCAGCACTGAGAGTAGTAATTCACCCCTCCACTTT
>TRBJ2-7|TRBD1|once|TRBV3-1/TRBV3-2
CASSQKTGEVCAEQYF
TGTGCCAGCAGCCAGAAGACAGGGGAAGTTTGTGCCGAGCAGTACTTC
>TRBJ2-5|TRBD2|-|TRBV6-1
CASSGSGAQETQYF
TGTGCCAGCAGTGGAAGCGGGGCACAAGAGACCCAGTACTTC
>TRBJ2-1|-|-|TRBV11-3
CASSLASTGRVDEQFF
TGTGCCAGCAGCTTAGCGTCGACAGGCCGGGTGGATGAGCAGTTCTTC
>TRBJ2-3|-|-|TRBV4-3
CASSQANTDTQYF
TGCGCCAGCAGCCAGGCCAATACAGATACGCAGTATTTT
>TRBJ1-1|TRBD1|once|TRBV5-4
CASSQGGTGGVTEAFF
TGTGCCAGCAGCCAGGGAGGGACAGGGGGGGTAACTGAAGCTTTCTTT
>TRBJ1-2|TRBD1|-|TRBV27
CASSASGTGPYGYTF
TGTGCCAGCAGTGCCTCCGGGACAGGTCCTTATGGCTACACCTTC
>TRBJ2-3|TRBD2|-|TRBV11-2
CASSLLAGSTDTQYF
TGTGCCAGCAGCCTTCTAGCGGGCAGCACAGATACGCAGTATTTT
>TRBJ2-3|TRBD2|-|TRBV29-1
CSVEDLPGGGADTQYF
TGCAGCGTTGAAGATCTTCCAGGCGGGGGAGCAGATACGCAGTATTTT
>TRBJ2-3|-|few|TRBV4-2
CASSRSADTQYF
TGTGCCAGCAGCCGATCGGCAGATACGCAGTATTTT
>TRBJ2-1|-|-|TRBV7-2
CASSLDLAPPFF
TGTGCCAGCAGCTTAGATTTAGCGCCCCCGTTCTTC
>TRBJ1-1|TRBD1|-|TRBV6-1
CASSEPGQAHTEAFF
TGTGCCAGCAGTGAACCGGGACAGGCCCACACTGAAGCTTTCTTT
>TRBJ2-1|TRBD2|-|TRBV18
CASSPKRRGVSYNEQFF
TGTGCCAGCTCACCAAAAAGGCGGGGGGTTTCCTACAATGAGCAGTTCTTC
>TRBJ2-1|-|-|TRBV2
CASRPGVGYNEQFF
TGTGCCAGCAGGCCGGGGGTCGGCTACAATGAGCAGTTCTTC
>TRBJ1-3|-|-|TRBV28
CASSDTPDRGDTIYF
TGTGCCAGCAGTGATACCCCGGACAGAGGGGATACCATATATTTT
>TRBJ1-3|-|-|TRBV5-6
CASSSQGTGNTIYF
TGTGCCAGCAGTTCACAGGGTACTGGAAACACCATATATTTT
>TRBJ2-2|TRBD2|-|TRBV19
CASRIAGVNTGELFF
TGTGCCAGTCGAATAGCGGGGGTGAACACCGGGGAGCTGTTTTTT
>TRBJ1-2|-|-|TRBV11-2
CASSLGQAPNYGYTF
TGTGCCAGCAGCTTAGGACAGGCTCCTAACTATGGCTACACCTTC
>TRBJ2-3|-|-|TRBV29-1
CSVGGLSTDTQYF
TGCAGCGTTGGGGGGCTTAGCACAGATACGCAGTATTTT
>TRBJ1-4|-|-|TRBV5-7
CASSLGGRGELFF
TGTGCCAGCAGCTTAGGTGGACGGGGAGAACTGTTTTTT
>TRBJ1-1|-|-|TRBV6-5
CASSYSSRGAEAFF
TGTGCCAGCAGTTACTCGAGCAGGGGCGCTGAAGCTTTCTTT
>TRBJ1-1|-|-|TRBV6-5
CASSRRRGTEAFF
TGTGCCAGCAGTCGTCGTCGAGGCACTGAAGCTTTCTTT
>TRBJ2-3|-|-|TRBV6-5
CASSYSPRPRGDTQYF
TGTGCCAGCAGTTACTCCCCCAGGCCCAGGGGAGATACGCAGTATTTT
>TRBJ1-4|TRBD1|-|TRBV7-9
CASSVLGQAGEKLFF
TGTGCCAGCAGCGTCCTGGGACAGGCGGGAGAAAAACTGTTTTTT
>TRBJ1-6|-|-|TRBV6-6
CASSYSQNNSPLHF
TGTGCCAGCAGTTACTCTCAAAATAATTCACCCCTCCACTTT
>TRBJ1-4|TRBD1|-|TRBV28
CASRQGAPEKLFF
TGTGCCAGCAGACAGGGGGCGCCTGAAAAACTGTTTTTT
>TRBJ1-2|-|-|TRBV5-5
CASSLGAGYTF
TGTGCCAGCAGCTTGGGGGCCGGCTACACCTTC
>TRBJ2-7|TRBD1|once|TRBV11-2
CASSLFGRGLYEQYF
TGTGCCAGCAGTCTCTTTGGCAGGGGGCTTTACGAGCAGTACTTC
>TRBJ1-3|TRBD1|-|TRBV28
CASSFGTGGNTIYF
TGTGCCAGCAGTTTTGGAACAGGGGGGAACACCATATATTTT